Below are 7 T cell receptor beta chains sequenced from a single sample in a study of regulatory T cells in long-lasting Graves disease. The time point here: persistent/refractory GD, antithyroid drugs over 5 years with positive TRAb. RNA from PBMCs was the source of the TCR library. In building TCR beta libraries, iRepertoire HTBI primers were used together with Arm-PCR of CDR3 regions. TCRdb redid the calling of the multiplex PCR reads with MiXCR, one entry per CDR3 protein. The table lists some 330,000 distinct CDR3 sequences, more than 20% of them singletons. This specimen was peripheral blood mononuclear cells (PBMCs), taken when the disease was refractory, from a patient treated with antithyroid drugs. The receptors were sampled from a woman aged 40 to 50 with Graves disease.

This clonotype has a count of ten or more. This chain joins TRBV28 and TRBJ1-5, with D unclear. The CDR3 is 13 amino acids. Trimming left V 4 bases short and J 3 bases short, with 7 bases between. Germline-derived CDR1 and CDR2 are MDHEN and SYDVKM. In DNA, the CDR3 is TGTGCCAGCAGTTCTGAAAACAATCAGCCCCAGCATTTT. It translates to CASSSENNQPQHF.

This clonotype was counted many times. J is TRBJ2-2 and V is TRBV5-5; D may be TRBD2 (6 bases). Trimming pared 2 bases from V and 5 bases from J, leaving 19 bases between. CDR1 is SGHKS and CDR2 is YYEKEE in the germline V gene (reference sequence). The CDR3 runs to 17 residues. CDR3 in DNA: TGTGCCAGCAGCTTTGGTGCGCGGGGAGCCCTTACCGGGGAGCTGTTTTTT. It codes for CASSFGARGALTGELFF.

This clonotype came up many times. The chain couples TRBV28 to TRBJ1-1, with TRBD1 as a possible D gene (5 bases). Trimming removed 6 bases from V and 0 bases from J, with 11 bases in between. The CDR3 has 14 amino acids. Germline CDR1 reads MDHEN; CDR2 reads SYDVKM. The CDR3 nucleotides read TGTGCCAGCAGCCGGGGACGGTTGAACACTGAAGCTTTCTTT. This sequence encodes CASSRGRLNTEAFF.

Many counts were recorded for this clonotype. The DNA of the CDR3 is TGTGCCAGCAGCTTAGCGCGAGGGGGCAATGAAGAGACCCAGTACTTC. It codes for CASSLARGGNEETQYF. The V and J genes are TRBV7-8 and TRBJ2-5; 7 bases align to TRBD1. CDR1 and CDR2 from the germline V gene are SGHVS and FQNEAQ. J gave up 3 bases and V 0 bases, and 7 bases lay outside the gene matches. CDR3 length equals 16 residues.

On this clonotype: A far larger clone is one base from this, pointing to a likely read error. The CDR3 ends on some other residue instead of the conserved phenylalanine or tryptophan, so this is likely a read error. The chain couples TRBV11-2 to TRBJ2-5; possible D gene TRBD1, 6 bases. This CDR3 contains 14 residues. Trimming left V 1 base short and J 7 bases short, with 13 bases between. CDR1 SGHAT and CDR2 FQNNGV come from the germline V gene. CDR3 region: CASSLVGASRTQYL. CDR3 in DNA: TGTGCCAGCAGCTTAGTGGGGGCTAGCAGGACCCAGTACCTC.

This clonotype was recorded at least ten times. The rearrangement joins TRBV28 to TRBJ2-7, with TRBD2 matching 7 bases. This CDR3 comprises 15 residues. The germline gives CDR1 MDHEN, CDR2 SYDVKM. V was pared by 4 bases and J by 5 bases, with 11 bases of the junction left unmatched. The CDR3 here is CASSSGTRLADEQYF. The CDR3 bases are TGTGCCAGCAGTTCAGGAACCCGTCTAGCGGACGAGCAGTACTTC.

At least ten counts were recorded for this clonotype. The CDR3 here is CSARDRRAGEETQYF. CDR3 sequence (DNA): TGCAGTGCTAGAGATCGGAGGGCCGGAGAGGAGACCCAGTACTTC. The rearrangement links TRBV20-1 to TRBJ2-5; perhaps TRBD2 as D (6 bases). V lost 0 bases to trimming and J lost 5 bases, with 16 bases between them. The CDR3 is 15 amino acids. CDR1 is DFQATT and CDR2 is SNEGSKA in the germline V gene (reference sequence).